Listed below are T cell receptor beta chains from one sample, sequenced in a study of T cell repertoires in cytomegalovirus infection. Their specific antigens are unknown. TCRdb called the reads again in MiXCR, with one record for every CDR3 protein. This table has about 350,000 distinct CDR3 sequences, 34% appearing once. The material sequenced was cultured PBMCs, taken from culture after CMV antigen stimulation. The receptors shown here come from a human donor in good health (CMV status not recorded). Some clones in this sample may be carry-over from other donors' samples. Both conserved end residues are part of each CDR3. Fields, in order: clone size, D gene, V gene, J gene, CDR3 protein, CDR3 DNA. A D gene is named only where the DNA matches it firmly. Only part of the rows carry a size: once, few, many, or a class if the clone is expanded.

many,NA,TRBV7-2,TRBJ2-7,CASSLEPRSLYEQYF,TGTGCCAGCAGCTTAGAGCCCAGAAGTCTCTACGAGCAGTACTTC
NA,TRBD1,TRBV27,TRBJ1-5,CASSPGTDNQPQHF,TGTGCCAGCAGTCCCGGGACAGACAATCAGCCCCAGCATTTT
few,TRBD2,TRBV7-3,TRBJ2-7,CASSSYPTSRTYEQYF,TGTGCCAGCAGTTCTTATCCGACTAGCCGAACCTACGAGCAGTACTTC
many,TRBD1,TRBV7-2,TRBJ1-1,CASSPLQGVRTEAFF,TGTGCCAGCAGCCCCTTACAGGGGGTAAGGACTGAAGCTTTCTTT
once,NA,TRBV7-6,TRBJ2-2,CASSLTERIGHGELFF,TGTGCCAGCAGCTTAACGGAGAGGATCGGACACGGGGAGCTGTTTTTT
few,NA,TRBV24-1,TRBJ1-1,CATSYGPAAEAFF,TGTGCCACCAGCTATGGCCCGGCGGCTGAAGCTTTCTTT
NA,NA,TRBV5-1,TRBJ2-1,CASRGESYNEQFF,TGCGCCAGCAGGGGAGAAAGCTACAATGAGCAGTTCTTC
NA,NA,TRBV6-5,TRBJ2-6,CASSYSGRGSGANVLTF,TGTGCCAGCAGTTACTCGGGGCGGGGCTCTGGGGCCAACGTCCTGACTTTC
NA,TRBD1,TRBV10-3,TRBJ1-1,CAISARQGEYTEAFF,TGTGCCATCAGTGCCAGACAGGGGGAATACACTGAAGCTTTCTTT
NA,TRBD2,TRBV13,TRBJ2-3,CASSLIRLAENTDTQYF,TGTGCCAGCAGCTTAATTAGGCTAGCGGAGAACACAGATACGCAGTATTTT
many,TRBD2,TRBV12-5,TRBJ2-3,CASGLTRAGVTDTQYF,TGTGCTAGTGGTTTGACGAGGGCGGGAGTAACAGATACGCAGTATTTT
few,TRBD2,TRBV5-4,TRBJ2-1,CASSLARAGVNEQFF,TGTGCCAGCAGCTTGGCTAGAGCGGGGGTCAATGAGCAGTTCTTC
once,NA,TRBV10-3,TRBJ2-7,CAISTPVTRNEQYF,TGTGCCATCAGTACCCCCGTGACTAGAAACGAGCAGTACTTC
few,NA,TRBV12-3/TRBV12-4,TRBJ2-4,CASSPQSGLAKNIQYF,TGTGCCAGCAGTCCACAGTCCGGATTAGCCAAAAACATTCAGTACTTC
NA,NA,TRBV6-1,TRBJ2-1,CASSEDGRKYYNEQFF,TGTGCCAGCAGTGAAGATGGAAGGAAATACTACAATGAGCAGTTCTTC
NA,TRBD1,TRBV11-2,TRBJ1-1,CASSRRQGRRTEAFF,TGTGCCAGCAGCCGACGACAGGGTCGTCGCACTGAAGCTTTCTTT
few,TRBD1,TRBV5-1,TRBJ2-5,CASSLGTGSLQETQYF,TGCGCCAGCAGCTTGGGGACAGGGTCGTTACAAGAGACCCAGTACTTC
NA,NA,TRBV20-1,TRBJ2-5,CSARDYLRAQETQYF,TGCAGTGCTAGAGACTACCTACGAGCTCAAGAGACCCAGTACTTC
NA,TRBD2,TRBV6-5,TRBJ2-3,CASRPGLAGVTDTQYF,TGTGCCAGCAGACCGGGACTAGCGGGAGTTACAGATACGCAGTATTTT
many,NA,TRBV7-2,TRBJ1-1,CASSPEPGRTTEAFF,TGTGCCAGCAGCCCCGAGCCGGGACGAACAACTGAAGCTTTCTTT
few,TRBD1,TRBV19,TRBJ1-2,CASSATGGTGYTF,TGTGCCAGTAGTGCCACAGGGGGCACTGGCTACACCTTC
few,NA,TRBV28,TRBJ1-2,CASSLGAGRGTYGYTF,TGTGCCAGCAGTTTGGGCGCGGGCAGGGGAACGTATGGCTACACCTTC
NA,NA,TRBV27,TRBJ2-3,CASSWAGSTDTQYF,TGTGCCAGCAGTTGGGCAGGCAGCACAGATACGCAGTATTTT
NA,NA,TRBV5-6,TRBJ2-5,CASSLPSNQVRTQYF,TGTGCCAGCAGCTTACCTTCTAACCAAGTGAGGACCCAGTACTTC
few,NA,TRBV7-2,TRBJ2-5,CASSLGQRGETQYF,TGTGCCAGCAGCTTAGGCCAGCGCGGAGAGACCCAGTACTTC
NA,NA,TRBV7-2,TRBJ2-1,CASSPSAIYNELFF,TGTGCCAGCAGCCCCTCGGCCATTTACAATGAGCTGTTCTTC
NA,TRBD1,TRBV7-2,TRBJ1-6,CASSPGTVNSPLHF,TGTGCCAGCAGCCCCGGGACAGTTAATTCACCCCTCCACTTT
once,NA,TRBV5-1,TRBJ1-4,CASSLVGGTRQEKLFF,TGCGCCAGCAGCTTGGTCGGCGGGACAAGACAAGAAAAACTGTTTTTT
NA,TRBD2,TRBV20-1,TRBJ2-3,CSARGLAGVGDADTQYF,TGCAGTGCTAGAGGACTAGCGGGAGTAGGAGATGCAGATACGCAGTATTTT
NA,TRBD1,TRBV7-2,TRBJ1-1,CASSLRGRGVTEAFF,TGTGCCAGCAGCTTACGGGGCAGGGGGGTTACTGAAGCTTTCTTT
NA,TRBD1,TRBV11-2,TRBJ2-5,CASSSYRTGYQETQYF,TGTGCCAGCAGCTCATATCGGACAGGGTATCAAGAGACCCAGTACTTC
few,TRBD2,TRBV29-1,TRBJ2-1,CSTLAGVDNEQFF,TGCAGTACCCTAGCGGGAGTTGACAATGAGCAGTTCTTC
many,NA,TRBV20-1,TRBJ2-7,CSAKSDVATSF,TGCAGTGCGAAGAGCGACGTAGCAACGTCCTTC
NA,TRBD2,TRBV13,TRBJ2-2,CASSTLDRVLAGPHTGELFF,TGTGCCAGCAGCACCCTGGACAGAGTACTAGCGGGGCCACACACCGGGGAGCTGTTTTTT
NA,NA,TRBV7-9,TRBJ2-2,CASSLISDTGELFF,TGTGCCAGCAGCCTAATCTCCGACACCGGGGAGCTGTTTTTT